This TCR beta chain was sequenced for a study of blood T cell repertoires in COVID-19. About the research overall: Spain, Italy and the United States supplied samples that represented acute and convalescent COVID-19. Nucleic acid was either cDNA or gDNA, and it came from T cells, B-cell-depleted T cells, or PBMCs.

V was pared by 3 bases and J by 10 bases, with 10 bases between. This CDR3 is 12 amino acids long. Germline CDR1 KGHSH, CDR2 LQKENI. How the authors handled the data: The assay estimated nucleated cells by amplifying reference gene primers. Profiled with immunoSEQ multiplex PCR; TCRdb holds only in-frame clones, not every one. The DNA gave D and trimming, while V, J and clone size come from that table. The table shows roughly 100,000 clones, with 70% to 85% occurring only once. What was sequenced was peripheral blood. This sequence joins TRBV18 and TRBJ2-1, with D unclear. This clonotype originated in a woman aged 60-70 years with acute or convalescent COVID-19. DNA for the CDR3: TGTGCCAGCTCACCTGTCGTACGGGAGCAGTTCTTC. It yields the protein CASSPVVREQFF.